This T cell receptor beta chain was recorded in a study of shared clonotypes between healthy human individuals. This clone was detected ten times or more. The sample has other DNA sequences that encode this CDR3 too. Trimming stripped 0 bases from V and 4 bases from J, with 4 bases between. This CDR3 is 13 amino acids long. CDR1 SEHNR and CDR2 FQNEAQ come from the germline V gene (reference sequence). Some clones are missing from TCRdb's copy, which holds only in-frame ones; the method was immunoSEQ multiplex PCR. This sample has 800,000 to 1,200,000 clones, with around 82% found just once. The chain joins TRBV7-9 to TRBJ1-3; no clear D. The sequencing sample was made of memory CD4+ T cells from PBMCs. Subset given: CD45RA-negative fraction. This TCR was recovered from a man younger than 30 in good health. Some clones in this sample may be carry-over from other donors' samples. The CDR3 is CASSLAGGNTIYF. CDR3 nucleotide sequence: TGTGCCAGCAGCTTAGCAGGGGGAAACACCATATATTTT.